This T cell receptor beta chain was obtained from a study of T-cell memory formation after mild COVID-19. This clonotype was seen only a few times. Trimming removed 7 bases from V and 4 bases from J; junction bases left unmatched: 2. The length of the CDR3 is 12 residues. Germline V gives CDR1 SEHNR, CDR2 FQNEAQ (reference sequence). Each CDR3 protein is one row after TCRdb ran MiXCR on the 5' RACE reads. The sample lists 250,000 to 300,000 distinct CDR3 sequences, roughly 15% seen once, with about a fifth in the top ten. Sequencing used PBMCs or a T cell subset sorted from them (not recorded which). V and J are TRBV7-9 and TRBJ2-7; 9 nucleotides line up with TRBD1. This TCR came from a man between 18 and 35 years old who had mild COVID-19 (a few samples of this study predate the infection). Cell type and time point are not known. The CDR3 region is CASTDRGYEQYF. CDR3 sequence (DNA): TGTGCCAGCACGGACAGGGGATACGAGCAGTACTTC.